This T cell receptor beta chain was sequenced for a study of T-cell reconstitution after alpha-beta-depleted transplantation in children. Findings and limits, study-wide: When one year had passed after transplant, most T-cell counts and diversity came from newly produced T cells. Several hundred expanded graft clones reportedly were the source of alpha-beta T cells about two months after transplant.

Trimming stripped 0 bases from V and 3 bases from J, with 14 bases between. The CDR3 has 16 amino acids. This clonotype has at least ten counts. Its antigen remains unidentified. For TCRbeta, the library was prepared with unique molecular identifiers. One entry per CDR3 protein, called by TCRdb with MiXCR from the PCR reads. The table has approximately 300,000 distinct CDR3 sequences, nearly 8% seen once. The gene calls are TRBV12-3 or TRBV12-4 and TRBJ2-5; maybe TRBD1 (5 bases). This TCR was recovered from a female patient younger than 10 who had a stem cell transplant for Fanconi anemia, so the T cells may come from the graft donor. The sequenced sample was peripheral blood, obtained 360 days after TCRalphabeta/CD19-depleted stem cell transplant. CDR3 sequence: CASSLAGLGLEETQYF. In DNA, the CDR3 is TGTGCCAGCAGTTTAGCGGGGCTGGGCTTAGAAGAGACCCAGTACTTC.